This T cell receptor (beta chain) derives from a study of OX40 agonist ivuxolimab in advanced cancers. Generated by immunoSEQ multiplex PCR, the TCRdb table keeps only in-frame clones and is missing some. The sample yields 65,000 to 85,000 clones, 80% to 90% seen once. Germline-derived CDR1 and CDR2 are SGHTA and FQGTGA. Unmatched junction bases numbered 7, after V lost 2 bases and J lost 5 bases. The CDR3 sequence is 16 residues long. This receptor was obtained from an adult with an advanced solid tumor such as melanoma, head and neck, liver or kidney cancer. The chain joins TRBV7-3 to TRBJ2-1; 9 nucleotides agree with TRBD2. The sequences come from CD4+ or CD8+ T cells sorted from blood, collected in a trial of the OX40 agonist ivuxolimab. This chain's CDR3 is CASSLGPAGGNNEQFF. For the CDR3, the DNA is TGTGCCAGCAGCTTAGGTCCCGCGGGAGGGAACAATGAGCAGTTCTTC.